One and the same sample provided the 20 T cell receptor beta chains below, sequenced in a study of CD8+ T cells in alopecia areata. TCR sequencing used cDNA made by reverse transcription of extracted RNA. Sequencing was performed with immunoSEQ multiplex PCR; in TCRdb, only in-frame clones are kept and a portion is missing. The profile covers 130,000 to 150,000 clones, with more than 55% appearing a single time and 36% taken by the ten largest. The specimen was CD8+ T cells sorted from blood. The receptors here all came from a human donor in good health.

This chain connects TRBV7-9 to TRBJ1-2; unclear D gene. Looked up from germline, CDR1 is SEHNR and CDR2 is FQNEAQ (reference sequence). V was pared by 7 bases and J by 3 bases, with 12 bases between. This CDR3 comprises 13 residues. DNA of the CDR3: TGTGCCAGCACCCTATTAACATACTATGGCTACACCTTC. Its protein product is CASTLLTYYGYTF.

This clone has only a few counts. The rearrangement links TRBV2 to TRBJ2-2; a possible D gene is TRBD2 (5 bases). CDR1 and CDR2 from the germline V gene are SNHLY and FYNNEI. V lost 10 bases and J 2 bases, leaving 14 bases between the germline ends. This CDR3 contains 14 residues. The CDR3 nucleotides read TGTGCCACTGAAGGACTGTTTAACACCGGGGAGCTGTTTTTT. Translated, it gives CATEGLFNTGELFF.

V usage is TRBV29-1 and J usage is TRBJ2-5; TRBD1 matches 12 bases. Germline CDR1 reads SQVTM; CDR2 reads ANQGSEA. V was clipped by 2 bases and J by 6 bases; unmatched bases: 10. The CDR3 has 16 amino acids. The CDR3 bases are TGCAGCGTTGAAAGTCGTAGGGGACAGGGGGCCAAGACCCAGTACTTC. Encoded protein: CSVESRRGQGAKTQYF.

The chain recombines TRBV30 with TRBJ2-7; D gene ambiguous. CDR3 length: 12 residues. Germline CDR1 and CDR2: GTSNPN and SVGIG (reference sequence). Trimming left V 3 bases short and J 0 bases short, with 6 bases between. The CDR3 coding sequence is TGTGCCTGGAGCGAGTCCTCCTACGAGCAGTACTTC. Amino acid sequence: CAWSESSYEQYF.

This chain's CDR3 is CASSILPGAGATDTQYF. Written as DNA, the CDR3 is TGTGCCAGTAGTATTCTCCCGGGAGCGGGGGCCACAGATACGCAGTATTTT. This chain links TRBV19 with TRBJ2-3, with 8 bases fitting TRBD2. The CDR3 is 17 amino acids. Germline loops: CDR1 LNHDA, CDR2 SQIVND (reference sequence). J lost 2 bases, V lost 3 bases, and 10 bases had no gene match.

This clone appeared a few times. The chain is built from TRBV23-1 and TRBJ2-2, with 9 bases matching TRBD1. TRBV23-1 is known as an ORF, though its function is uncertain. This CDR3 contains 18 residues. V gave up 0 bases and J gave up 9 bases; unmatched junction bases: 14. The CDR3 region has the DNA TGCGCCAGCAGTCAATCCACGTGGGACAGGGAACGCACGAGGGAGCTGTTTTTT. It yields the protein CASSQSTWDRERTRELFF.

The CDR3 DNA follows: TGCGCCAGCAGCCAGGCAGCGGGCGAGCAGTACTTC. Translation gives CASSQAAGEQYF. The chain joins TRBV5-1 to TRBJ2-7; D may be TRBD2 (6 bases). This CDR3 spans 12 amino acids. From germline, CDR1 is SGHRS and CDR2 YFSETQ. Trimming left V 4 bases short and J 6 bases short, with 11 bases between.

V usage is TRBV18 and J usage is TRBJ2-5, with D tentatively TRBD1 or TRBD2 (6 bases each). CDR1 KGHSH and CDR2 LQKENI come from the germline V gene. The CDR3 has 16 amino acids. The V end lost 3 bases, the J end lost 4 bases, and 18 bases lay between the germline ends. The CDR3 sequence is CASSPQGRPARETQYF. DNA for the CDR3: TGTGCCAGCTCACCCCAGGGGAGGCCGGCCAGAGAGACCCAGTACTTC.

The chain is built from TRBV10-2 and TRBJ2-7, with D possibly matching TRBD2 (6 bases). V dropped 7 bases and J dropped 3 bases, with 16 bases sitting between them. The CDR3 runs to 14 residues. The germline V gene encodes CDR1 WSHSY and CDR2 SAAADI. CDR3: CASKPGDRNYEQYF. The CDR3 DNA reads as TGCGCCAGCAAGCCGGGAGACAGAAACTACGAGCAGTACTTC.

Written as DNA, the CDR3 is TGTGCCAGCAGCCAGGGTCAAAGCGCCTACAATGAGCAGTTCTTC. Amino acid sequence: CASSQGQSAYNEQFF. This chain joins TRBV4-2 and TRBJ2-1; D gene ambiguous. There are 15 residues in the CDR3. V was pared by 3 bases and J by 2 bases, with 11 bases between. Looked up from germline, CDR1 is LGHNA and CDR2 is YNFKEQ.

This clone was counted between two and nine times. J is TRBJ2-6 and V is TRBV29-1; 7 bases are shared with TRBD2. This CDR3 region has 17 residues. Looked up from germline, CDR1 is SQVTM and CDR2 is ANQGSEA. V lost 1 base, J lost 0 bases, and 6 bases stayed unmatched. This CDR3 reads CSVEVREGSSGANVLTF. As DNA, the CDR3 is TGCAGCGTTGAAGTCAGGGAGGGGAGCTCTGGGGCCAACGTCCTGACTTTC. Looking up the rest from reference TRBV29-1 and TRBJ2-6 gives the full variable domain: SAVISQKPSRDICQRGTSLTIQCQVDSQVTMMFWYRQQPGQSLTLIATANQGSEATYESGFVIDKFPISRPNLTFSTLTVSNMSPEDSSIYLCSVEVREGSSGANVLTFGAGSRLTVL.

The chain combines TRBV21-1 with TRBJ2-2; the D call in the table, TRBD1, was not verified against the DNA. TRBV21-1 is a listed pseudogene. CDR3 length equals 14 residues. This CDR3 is CASSKVINTGELFF. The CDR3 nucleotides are TGTGCCAGCAGCAAAGTCATTAACACCGGGGAGCTGTTTTTT.

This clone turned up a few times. Here the CDR3 DNA reads TGTGCCAGCAGTGGAGGGGCTGGCAATCAGCCCCAGCATTTT. Its translation: CASSGGAGNQPQHF. This chain uses TRBV27 with TRBJ1-5; TRBD1 is a possible D gene (5 bases). V was pared by 5 bases and J by 2 bases, with 10 bases between. CDR1 is MNHEY, CDR2 SMNVEV, per germline (reference sequence). This CDR3 has 14 amino acids.

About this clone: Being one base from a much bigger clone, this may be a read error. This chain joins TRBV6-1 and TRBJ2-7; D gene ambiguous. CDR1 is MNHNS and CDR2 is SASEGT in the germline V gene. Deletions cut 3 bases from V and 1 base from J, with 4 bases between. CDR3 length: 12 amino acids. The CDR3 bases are TGTGCCAGCAGTGAGGGTTCCTACGAGCAGTACTTC. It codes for CASSEGSYEQYF.

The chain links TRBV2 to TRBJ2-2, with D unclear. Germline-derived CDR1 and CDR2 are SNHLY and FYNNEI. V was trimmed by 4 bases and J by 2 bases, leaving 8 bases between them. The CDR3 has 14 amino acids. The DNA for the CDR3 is TGTGCCAGCAGTGGACTTAAAAACACCGGGGAGCTGTTTTTT. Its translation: CASSGLKNTGELFF.

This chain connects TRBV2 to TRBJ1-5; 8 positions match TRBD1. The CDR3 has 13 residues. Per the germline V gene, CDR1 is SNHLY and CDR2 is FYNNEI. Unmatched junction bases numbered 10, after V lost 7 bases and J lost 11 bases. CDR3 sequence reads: CASKTGGPPAQHF. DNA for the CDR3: TGTGCCAGCAAAACAGGGGGACCCCCGGCCCAGCATTTT.

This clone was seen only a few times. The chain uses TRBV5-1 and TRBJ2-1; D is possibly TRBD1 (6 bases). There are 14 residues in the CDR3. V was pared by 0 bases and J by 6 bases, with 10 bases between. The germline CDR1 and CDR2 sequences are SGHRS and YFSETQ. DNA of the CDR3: TGCGCCAGCAGCTTGGCCACAGGGTCCAATGAGCAGTTCTTC. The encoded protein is CASSLATGSNEQFF.

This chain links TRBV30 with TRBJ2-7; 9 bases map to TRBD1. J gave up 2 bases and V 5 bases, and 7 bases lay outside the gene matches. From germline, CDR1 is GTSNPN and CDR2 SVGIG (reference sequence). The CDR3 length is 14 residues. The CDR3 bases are TGTGCCTGGGCCCCGGGGACAGGGACCTACGAGCAGTACTTC. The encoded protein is CAWAPGTGTYEQYF.

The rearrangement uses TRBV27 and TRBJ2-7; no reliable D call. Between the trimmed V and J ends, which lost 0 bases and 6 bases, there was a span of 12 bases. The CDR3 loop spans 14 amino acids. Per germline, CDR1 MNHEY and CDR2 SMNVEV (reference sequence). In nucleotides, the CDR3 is TGTGCCAGCAGTTTATCGATTAGATCGGCCGAGCAGTACTTC. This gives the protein CASSLSIRSAEQYF.

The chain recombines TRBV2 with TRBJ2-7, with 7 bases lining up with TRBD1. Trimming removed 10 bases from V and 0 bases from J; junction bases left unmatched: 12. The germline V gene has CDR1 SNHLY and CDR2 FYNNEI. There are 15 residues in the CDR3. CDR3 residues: CAILSRDSSSYEQYF. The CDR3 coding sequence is TGTGCCATCCTCTCCCGGGACAGCAGCTCCTACGAGCAGTACTTC.